The rows below give T cell receptor beta chains drawn from one sample of a study of early T cells in non-severe SARS-CoV-2 infection. Each CDR3 protein gets one entry after TCRdb re-called the 5' RACE reads with MiXCR. In the table there are approximately 38,000 distinct CDR3 sequences, 4.1% of which are singletons. Input material: whole blood. The receptor source for this set is an adult who was a healthcare worker with PCR-confirmed SARS-CoV-2 infection or an uninfected control (not recorded which). The CDR3 runs from the conserved cysteine through the conserved F or W. The D gene is left open where the match is weak. Size is omitted from some rows. Given values are once, few, many or a class for expanded clones.

- | TRBJ2-2 | TRBV7-2 | few | CASRVYPLNTGELFF | TGTGCCAGCAGAGTCTACCCCCTGAACACCGGGGAGCTGTTTTTT
TRBD1 | TRBJ2-7 | TRBV20-1 | many | CSASGWDRAYEQYF | TGCAGTGCTAGTGGTTGGGACAGAGCCTACGAGCAGTACTTC
- | TRBJ2-7 | TRBV6-5 | many | CASRINYEQYF | TGTGCCAGCAGAATTAACTACGAGCAGTACTTC
TRBD2 | TRBJ2-1 | TRBV7-9 | - | CASSLAGTSGGDNEQFF | TGTGCCAGCAGCTTAGCAGGGACTAGCGGAGGGGACAATGAGCAGTTCTTC
- | TRBJ2-1 | TRBV13 | many | CASSLGSNEQFF | TGTGCCAGCAGCTTAGGGTCCAATGAGCAGTTCTTC
- | TRBJ1-4 | TRBV5-6 | many | CASSPTGRNEKLFF | TGTGCCAGCAGCCCAACAGGCCGTAATGAAAAACTGTTTTTT
- | TRBJ2-3 | TRBV20-1 | many | CSASQAADTQYF | TGCAGTGCTAGCCAGGCGGCAGATACGCAGTATTTT
- | TRBJ2-7 | TRBV7-8 | many | CASSRIPRQGNYEQYF | TGTGCCAGCAGTCGAATCCCACGCCAGGGGAACTACGAGCAGTACTTC
- | TRBJ2-3 | TRBV19 | - | CASEASVPSAQYF | TGTGCCAGCGAAGCTTCGGTGCCTTCGGCGCAGTATTTT
- | TRBJ2-7 | TRBV6-6 | many | CASSYSGFHEQYF | TGTGCCAGCAGTTACTCAGGGTTCCACGAGCAGTACTTC
TRBD1 | TRBJ2-3 | TRBV11-1 | many | CASSLADRGPDTQYF | TGTGCCAGCAGCTTAGCGGACAGGGGGCCAGATACGCAGTATTTT
- | TRBJ1-6 | TRBV20-1 | many | CSARDPAGPRRWLYNSPLHF | TGCAGTGCTAGAGATCCGGCGGGCCCACGAAGGTGGCTTTATAATTCACCCCTCCACTTT
TRBD1 | TRBJ2-1 | TRBV7-3 | many | CASSLYSGQPFF | TGTGCCAGCAGCTTATATTCGGGACAGCCCTTCTTC
- | TRBJ1-4 | TRBV10-3 | many | CAISESGPGHNEKLFF | TGTGCCATCAGTGAGTCGGGGCCGGGACACAATGAAAAACTGTTTTTT